This TCR beta chain came from a study of shared clonotypes between healthy human individuals. At the level of the study: Researchers assigned three CD4 naive, three CD4 memory, two CD8 naive and one CD8 memory plate to each donor. Study findings and constraints: Naive subsets usually exceeded memory subsets in estimated richness.

Turning to this clone: Its antigen is still unknown.

Measured with immunoSEQ multiplex PCR; TCRdb has only the in-frame clones, and not every one. The sample holds fewer than 1 million clones, approximately 97% seen once. In the naive CD8 group, cells lacked CD45RO and were positively selected for CCR7, so terminally differentiated effector memory CD45RA+ cells were left out. V was clipped by 0 bases and J by 4 bases, with 10 bases between them. CDR1 and CDR2 from the germline V gene are SGDLS and YYNGEE. CDR3 length: 14 amino acids. The chain carries TRBV9 and TRBJ1-2; tentatively, D is TRBD1 (5 bases). This sequence was found in a man aged 30-40 years in good health. The source material was naive CD8+ T cells sorted from blood. CDR3 in DNA: TGTGCCAGCAGCGTAGGGAGCGGGACCTATGGCTACACCTTC. Its translation: CASSVGSGTYGYTF.